Listed below are T cell receptor beta chains from one sample, sequenced in a study of regulatory T cells in long-lasting Graves disease. Each CDR3 protein is one row after TCRdb ran MiXCR on the multiplex PCR reads. The sample has hundreds of thousands of distinct CDR3 sequences, 16% seen once. The data were also submitted as part of a second study, on T cells in Graves' hyperthyroidism and ophthalmopathy.

This specimen consisted of peripheral blood mononuclear cells (PBMCs), obtained at new diagnosis, from a patient treated with antithyroid drugs. The receptors were sampled from a woman aged 25 to 39 with Graves disease. Each CDR3 is given with its conserved first and last residue. D genes are given only for firm matches. Clone size is given for some rows only: seen once, a few or many times, or a class if the clone is expanded.

cdr3_aa: CASRIAGGLHEQFF
cdr3_nt: TGTGCCAGCAGAATAGCGGGAGGGCTCCATGAGCAGTTCTTC
v_call: TRBV6-1
j_call: TRBJ2-1
d_call: TRBD2
clone_size: few

cdr3_aa: CSAAPGGLADYEQYF
cdr3_nt: TGCAGTGCCGCCCCGGGGGGACTGGCAGACTACGAGCAGTACTTC
v_call: TRBV20-1
j_call: TRBJ2-7
d_call: TRBD2
clone_size: few

cdr3_aa: CASSYDEHPQETQYF
cdr3_nt: TGTGCCAGCAGTTACGACGAACATCCCCAAGAGACCCAGTACTTC
v_call: TRBV6-2/TRBV6-3
j_call: TRBJ2-5
d_call: .
clone_size: few

cdr3_aa: CSATPGLAVTSGANVLTF
cdr3_nt: TGCAGTGCCACCCCGGGACTAGCGGTGACCTCTGGGGCCAACGTCCTGACTTTC
v_call: TRBV20-1
j_call: TRBJ2-6
d_call: TRBD2
clone_size: .

cdr3_aa: CASSLGTGRYREGSTDTQYF
cdr3_nt: TGTGCCAGCAGCTTAGGCACAGGACGATACCGGGAGGGGAGCACAGATACGCAGTATTTT
v_call: TRBV7-9
j_call: TRBJ2-3
d_call: TRBD2
clone_size: many

cdr3_aa: CASMDVQETQYF
cdr3_nt: TGTGCCAGCATGGATGTCCAGGAGACCCAGTACTTC
v_call: TRBV6-1
j_call: TRBJ2-5
d_call: .
clone_size: .

cdr3_aa: CATGGPGTRGYEQYF
cdr3_nt: TGTGCCACAGGGGGTCCCGGGACTAGGGGATACGAGCAGTACTTC
v_call: TRBV10-3
j_call: TRBJ2-7
d_call: .
clone_size: many

cdr3_aa: CASSRLAGGSTDTQYF
cdr3_nt: TGTGCCAGCAGTCGACTAGCGGGAGGTAGTACAGATACGCAGTATTTT
v_call: TRBV6-1
j_call: TRBJ2-3
d_call: TRBD2
clone_size: many

cdr3_aa: CASSKLPIARHQERYNEQFF
cdr3_nt: TGTGCCAGCTCGAAATTGCCGATAGCGCGACACCAAGAACGGTACAATGAGCAGTTCTTC
v_call: TRBV14
j_call: TRBJ2-1
d_call: .
clone_size: .

cdr3_aa: CASSGLAERSYEQYF
cdr3_nt: TGTGCCAGCAGTGGTCTAGCGGAGAGGTCCTACGAGCAGTACTTC
v_call: TRBV2
j_call: TRBJ2-7
d_call: TRBD2
clone_size: many

cdr3_aa: CASSPGLDAYNEQFF
cdr3_nt: TGTGCCAGCAGCCCGGGACTAGATGCCTACAATGAGCAGTTCTTC
v_call: TRBV3-1
j_call: TRBJ2-1
d_call: TRBD2
clone_size: .

cdr3_aa: CAISESARPNEQFF
cdr3_nt: TGTGCCATCAGTGAGTCGGCCAGGCCCAATGAGCAGTTCTTC
v_call: TRBV10-3
j_call: TRBJ2-1
d_call: .
clone_size: .

cdr3_aa: CASSEGGYNEQFF
cdr3_nt: TGTGCCAGCAGTGAGGGGGGCTACAATGAGCAGTTCTTC
v_call: TRBV2
j_call: TRBJ2-1
d_call: .
clone_size: many

cdr3_aa: CASKTRQGTREGQETQYF
cdr3_nt: TGTGCCAGCAAAACAAGACAGGGAACGCGGGAGGGCCAAGAGACCCAGTACTTC
v_call: TRBV6-1
j_call: TRBJ2-5
d_call: TRBD2
clone_size: many

cdr3_aa: CASSIGQAPNRPGDEQFF
cdr3_nt: TGTGCCAGTAGTATTGGACAGGCCCCAAATCGACCCGGGGATGAGCAGTTCTTC
v_call: TRBV19
j_call: TRBJ2-1
d_call: TRBD1
clone_size: .

cdr3_aa: CASSSSVDSSYNEQFF
cdr3_nt: TGTGCCAGCAGTTCCTCCGTCGACAGCTCCTACAATGAGCAGTTCTTC
v_call: TRBV27
j_call: TRBJ2-1
d_call: .
clone_size: many

cdr3_aa: CASMDSGSSYEQYF
cdr3_nt: TGTGCCAGCATGGATAGCGGGAGTTCCTACGAGCAGTACTTC
v_call: TRBV3-1
j_call: TRBJ2-7
d_call: TRBD2
clone_size: few

cdr3_aa: CASSLGAPVGNEQFF
cdr3_nt: TGTGCCAGCAGCTTAGGGGCCCCAGTCGGCAATGAGCAGTTCTTC
v_call: TRBV7-9
j_call: TRBJ2-1
d_call: .
clone_size: .

cdr3_aa: CASSLESRRYSGNTIYF
cdr3_nt: TGTGCCAGCAGCTTAGAAAGTCGGCGGTACTCTGGAAACACCATATATTTT
v_call: TRBV7-8
j_call: TRBJ1-3
d_call: .
clone_size: .

cdr3_aa: CASSPRGQGVAYEQYF
cdr3_nt: TGTGCCAGCTCACCACGGGGGCAGGGGGTCGCCTACGAGCAGTACTTC
v_call: TRBV12-3/TRBV12-4
j_call: TRBJ2-7
d_call: .
clone_size: once

cdr3_aa: CASSTGLAGAHYNEQFF
cdr3_nt: TGTGCCAGCAGTACCGGACTAGCGGGAGCCCATTACAATGAGCAGTTCTTC
v_call: TRBV6-2/TRBV6-3
j_call: TRBJ2-1
d_call: TRBD2
clone_size: few

cdr3_aa: CVNSLRGPFSYEQYF
cdr3_nt: TGTGTCAACTCACTCAGGGGTCCCTTCTCCTACGAGCAGTACTTC
v_call: TRBV28
j_call: TRBJ2-7
d_call: .
clone_size: .

cdr3_aa: CATRHPSLWQGRNEQFF
cdr3_nt: TGTGCCACCCGCCACCCGTCGTTGTGGCAGGGGAGGAATGAGCAGTTCTTC
v_call: TRBV15
j_call: TRBJ2-1
d_call: .
clone_size: many

cdr3_aa: CASSWTQGSGELFF
cdr3_nt: TGCGCCAGCAGCTGGACCCAGGGTTCCGGGGAGCTGTTTTTT
v_call: TRBV5-1
j_call: TRBJ2-2
d_call: .
clone_size: .

cdr3_aa: CAISEGPRAHEF
cdr3_nt: TGTGCCATCAGTGAGGGGCCCCGGGCCCATGAGTTC
v_call: TRBV10-3
j_call: TRBJ2-7
d_call: .
clone_size: .

cdr3_aa: CASSKTGGEGNIQYF
cdr3_nt: TGTGCCAGCAGTAAGACAGGGGGCGAAGGAAACATTCAGTACTTC
v_call: TRBV9
j_call: TRBJ2-4
d_call: TRBD1
clone_size: few

cdr3_aa: CSVSGSLTDTQYF
cdr3_nt: TGCAGCGTTAGCGGGAGTTTGACAGATACGCAGTATTTT
v_call: TRBV29-1
j_call: TRBJ2-3
d_call: TRBD2
clone_size: .

cdr3_aa: CAISEGTDTQYF
cdr3_nt: TGTGCCATCAGCGAGGGGACAGATACGCAGTATTTT
v_call: TRBV10-3
j_call: TRBJ2-3
d_call: .
clone_size: .

cdr3_aa: CASRMGNTEAFF
cdr3_nt: TGTGCCAGCAGAATGGGGAACACTGAAGCTTTCTTT
v_call: TRBV6-1
j_call: TRBJ1-1
d_call: .
clone_size: many

cdr3_aa: CAISESKSSVGTQYF
cdr3_nt: TGTGCCATCAGTGAGTCGAAGTCTAGCGTTGGTACGCAGTATTTT
v_call: TRBV10-3
j_call: TRBJ2-3
d_call: .
clone_size: few

cdr3_aa: CATSDPTGSGGETEAFF
cdr3_nt: TGTGCCACCAGTGACCCTACCGGGTCGGGGGGTGAGACTGAAGCTTTCTTT
v_call: TRBV24-1
j_call: TRBJ1-1
d_call: .
clone_size: few

cdr3_aa: CASSSGTVPYEQYF
cdr3_nt: TGTGCCAGCAGTTCCGGGACGGTTCCCTACGAGCAGTACTTC
v_call: TRBV6-5
j_call: TRBJ2-7
d_call: .
clone_size: few

cdr3_aa: CASRRDPQSPYF
cdr3_nt: TGTGCCAGCCGAAGAGACCCACAAAGTCCGTACTTC
v_call: TRBV12-3/TRBV12-4
j_call: TRBJ2-7
d_call: .
clone_size: .

cdr3_aa: CAWSWQGASYEQYF
cdr3_nt: TGTGCCTGGAGTTGGCAGGGGGCATCCTACGAGCAGTACTTC
v_call: TRBV30
j_call: TRBJ2-7
d_call: TRBD1
clone_size: many

cdr3_aa: CASSSRTGGVGNQPQHF
cdr3_nt: TGTGCCAGCAGTTCCCGGACAGGGGGCGTGGGTAATCAGCCCCAGCATTTT
v_call: TRBV27
j_call: TRBJ1-5
d_call: TRBD1
clone_size: .

cdr3_aa: CAWSVVKLGQFF
cdr3_nt: TGTGCCTGGAGCGTCGTCAAGCTCGGGCAGTTCTTC
v_call: TRBV30
j_call: TRBJ2-1
d_call: .
clone_size: many

cdr3_aa: CASSTRDRRYEQYF
cdr3_nt: TGTGCCAGCAGTACGCGGGACAGGCGCTACGAGCAGTACTTC
v_call: TRBV27
j_call: TRBJ2-7
d_call: TRBD1
clone_size: many

cdr3_aa: CSVKQGANTEAFF
cdr3_nt: TGCAGCGTTAAACAGGGAGCGAACACTGAAGCTTTCTTT
v_call: TRBV29-1
j_call: TRBJ1-1
d_call: .
clone_size: once

cdr3_aa: CAISRTSGYTDTQYF
cdr3_nt: TGTGCCATCAGCCGGACTAGCGGGTACACAGATACGCAGTATTTT
v_call: TRBV10-3
j_call: TRBJ2-3
d_call: TRBD2
clone_size: .

cdr3_aa: CASSPQRQETQYF
cdr3_nt: TGTGCCAGCTCACCACAACGTCAAGAGACCCAGTACTTC
v_call: TRBV18
j_call: TRBJ2-5
d_call: .
clone_size: many

cdr3_aa: CASSPKSTEAFF
cdr3_nt: TGTGCCAGCAGCCCGAAATCCACTGAAGCTTTCTTT
v_call: TRBV6-1
j_call: TRBJ1-1
d_call: .
clone_size: many

cdr3_aa: CASSQDGSEYEQYF
cdr3_nt: TGCGCCAGCAGCCAGGACGGGAGTGAATACGAGCAGTACTTC
v_call: TRBV4-1
j_call: TRBJ2-7
d_call: .
clone_size: .

cdr3_aa: CASSRLGNTEAFF
cdr3_nt: TGTGCCAGCAGCCGTCTGGGTAACACTGAAGCTTTCTTT
v_call: TRBV6-1
j_call: TRBJ1-1
d_call: .
clone_size: many

cdr3_aa: CASSQAGAANTGELFF
cdr3_nt: TGTGCCAGCAGCCAAGCAGGCGCGGCGAACACCGGGGAGCTGTTTTTT
v_call: TRBV3-1
j_call: TRBJ2-2
d_call: .
clone_size: many

cdr3_aa: CSTGRIFSEQYF
cdr3_nt: TGTTCAACCGGGCGGATTTTTTCCGAGCAGTACTTC
v_call: TRBV7-9
j_call: TRBJ2-7
d_call: .
clone_size: few